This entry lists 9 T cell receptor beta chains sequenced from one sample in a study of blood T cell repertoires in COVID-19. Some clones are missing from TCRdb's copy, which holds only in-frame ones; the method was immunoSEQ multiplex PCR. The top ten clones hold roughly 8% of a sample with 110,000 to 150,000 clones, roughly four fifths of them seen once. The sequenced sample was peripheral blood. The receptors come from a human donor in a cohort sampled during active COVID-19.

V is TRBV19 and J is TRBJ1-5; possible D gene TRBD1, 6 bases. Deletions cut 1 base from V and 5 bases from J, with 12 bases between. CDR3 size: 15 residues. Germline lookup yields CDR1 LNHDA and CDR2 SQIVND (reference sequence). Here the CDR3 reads CASSIVGTQHQPQHF. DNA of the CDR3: TGTGCCAGTAGTATAGTGGGGACACAACATCAGCCCCAGCATTTT. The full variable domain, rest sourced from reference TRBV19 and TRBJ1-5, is DGGITQSPKYLFRKEGQNVTLSCEQNLNHDAMYWYRQDPGQGLRLIYYSQIVNDFQKGDIAEGYSVSREKKESFPLTVTSAQKNPTAFYLCASSIVGTQHQPQHFGDGTRLSIL.

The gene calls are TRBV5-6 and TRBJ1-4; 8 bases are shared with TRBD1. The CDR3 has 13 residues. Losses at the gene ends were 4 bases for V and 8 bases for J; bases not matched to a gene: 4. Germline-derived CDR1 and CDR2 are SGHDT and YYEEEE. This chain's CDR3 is CASSRDRGEKLFF. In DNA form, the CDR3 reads TGTGCCAGCAGCCGCGACAGGGGAGAAAAACTGTTTTTT.

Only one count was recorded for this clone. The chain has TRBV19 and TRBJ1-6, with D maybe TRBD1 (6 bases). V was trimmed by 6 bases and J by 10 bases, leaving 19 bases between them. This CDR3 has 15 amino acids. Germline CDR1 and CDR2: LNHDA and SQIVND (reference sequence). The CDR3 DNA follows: TGTGCCAGTAGCACGCTCGGGCGAGGGGGATCACCCCTCCACTTT. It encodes CASSTLGRGGSPLHF.

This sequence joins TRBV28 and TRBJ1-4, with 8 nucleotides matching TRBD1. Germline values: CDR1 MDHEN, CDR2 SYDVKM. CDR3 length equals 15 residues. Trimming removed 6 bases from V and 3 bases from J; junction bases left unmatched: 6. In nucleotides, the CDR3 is TGTGCCAGCAGAGTCGACAGGGGTGCTAATGAAAAACTGTTTTTT. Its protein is CASRVDRGANEKLFF.

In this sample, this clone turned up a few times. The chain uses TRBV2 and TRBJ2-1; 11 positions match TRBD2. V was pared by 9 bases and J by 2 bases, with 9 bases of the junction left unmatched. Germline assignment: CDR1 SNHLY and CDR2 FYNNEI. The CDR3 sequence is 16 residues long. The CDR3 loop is CARGNLAGGTYNEQFF. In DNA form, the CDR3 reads TGTGCCAGGGGTAATTTAGCGGGGGGGACCTACAATGAGCAGTTCTTC.

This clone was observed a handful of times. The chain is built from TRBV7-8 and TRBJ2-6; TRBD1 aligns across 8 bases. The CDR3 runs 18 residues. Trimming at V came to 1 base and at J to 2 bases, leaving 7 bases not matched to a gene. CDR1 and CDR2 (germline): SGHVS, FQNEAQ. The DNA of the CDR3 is TGTGCCAGCAGCTTAGTTCAGGGGGCGCGGCCTGGGGCCAACGTCCTGACTTTC. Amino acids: CASSLVQGARPGANVLTF.

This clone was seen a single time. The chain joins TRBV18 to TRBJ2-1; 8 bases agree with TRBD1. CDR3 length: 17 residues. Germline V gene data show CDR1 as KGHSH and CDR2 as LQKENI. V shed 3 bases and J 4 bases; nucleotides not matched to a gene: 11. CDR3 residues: CASSPYGQGRAYNEQFF. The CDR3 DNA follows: TGTGCCAGCTCACCCTACGGACAGGGAAGGGCATACAATGAGCAGTTCTTC.

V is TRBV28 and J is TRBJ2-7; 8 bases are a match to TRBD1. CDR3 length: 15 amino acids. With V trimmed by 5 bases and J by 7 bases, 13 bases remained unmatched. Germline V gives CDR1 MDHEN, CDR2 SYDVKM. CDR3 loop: CASSTPAGGMSEQYF. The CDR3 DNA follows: TGTGCCAGCAGTACCCCGGCAGGGGGCATGTCAGAGCAGTACTTC.

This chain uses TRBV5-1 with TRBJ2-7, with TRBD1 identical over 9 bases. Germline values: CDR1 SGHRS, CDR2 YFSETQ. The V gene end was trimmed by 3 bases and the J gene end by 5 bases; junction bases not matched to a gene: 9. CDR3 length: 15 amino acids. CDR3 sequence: CASSSVGDRVDEQYF. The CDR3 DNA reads TGCGCCAGCAGCTCTGTGGGGGACAGGGTCGACGAGCAGTACTTC.